This record concerns one T cell receptor beta chain sequence. The sample belongs to a study of tumor-infiltrating lymphocytes in oesophageal squamous cell carcinoma. Via MiXCR, TCRdb re-called the reads, giving one row per CDR3 protein. The data contain approximately 11,000 distinct CDR3 sequences, 50% to 60% of them singletons. CDR3 length: 15 residues. V dropped 5 bases and J dropped 7; count of bases not matched to a gene: 12. Germline V lookup: CDR1 SGHTA, CDR2 FQGNSA. Input material: blood. The receptor was isolated from a female donor with esophageal squamous cell carcinoma. This chain links TRBV7-2 with TRBJ2-7; 9 bases align to TRBD1. This CDR3 is CASSRQGVFGNEQYF. The CDR3 nucleotides read TGTGCCAGCAGCCGACAGGGGGTTTTTGGTAATGAGCAGTACTTC.